These 29 T cell receptor beta chains came from one sample sequenced in a study of Graves' ophthalmopathy and Graves' hyperthyroidism. The authors amplified TCR beta CDR3 regions from RNA transcripts. HTBI primers were used in a first-round RT-PCR, which preceded a second-round multiplex PCR. Using its own MiXCR run on the multiplex PCR reads, TCRdb lists one record per CDR3 protein. The data contain 650,000 to 800,000 distinct CDR3 sequences, under 50% of them singletons. Material: peripheral blood. These receptors were taken from an adult man with Graves' ophthalmopathy.

The rearrangement links TRBV15 to TRBJ2-6; 9 bases are a match to TRBD1. This CDR3 contains 15 residues. With V trimmed by 10 bases and J by 0 bases, 4 bases remained unmatched. Per germline, CDR1 LNHNV and CDR2 YYDKDF (reference sequence). CDR3 amino acids: CAIGQGTSGANVLTF. The DNA for the CDR3 is TGTGCCATCGGACAGGGGACCTCTGGGGCCAACGTCCTGACTTTC.

Concerning this clonotype: Germline and junction disagree at one end, which may indicate a read error. The rearrangement links TRBV12-3 or TRBV12-4 to TRBJ2-5; D perhaps matches TRBD2 (6 bases). The CDR3 has 14 residues. CDR3 nucleotide sequence: TGTGCCAGCAGTTTAGCGGGACTCCAAGAGACCCGGTACTTC. This codes for CASSLAGLQETRYF.

This clonotype was observed many times. The CDR3 nucleotides are TGCAGTGCCATTTCCGGGACAGGCTATGGCTACACCTTC. Translated, it gives CSAISGTGYGYTF. The V call is TRBV20-1, the J call TRBJ1-2; 8 nucleotides match TRBD1. This CDR3 comprises 13 residues. Germline V gives CDR1 DFQATT, CDR2 SNEGSKA (reference sequence). V lost 6 bases, J lost 4 bases, and 7 bases stayed unmatched.

This clonotype showed up many times. This CDR3 reads CASSYQDRGYEQYF. CDR3 in DNA: TGTGCCAGCAGCTATCAGGACAGGGGATACGAGCAGTACTTC. The gene calls are TRBV7-9 and TRBJ2-7; TRBD1 matches at 9 bases. CDR1 SEHNR and CDR2 FQNEAQ come from the germline V gene (reference sequence). V was clipped by 4 bases and J by 4 bases; unmatched bases: 5. The length of the CDR3 is 14 residues.

The V and J genes are TRBV25-1 and TRBJ1-2; TRBD1 matches at 9 bases. Germline CDR1 MGHDK, CDR2 SYGVNS. The trim removed 4 bases at V and 8 bases at J, leaving 8 bases unmatched. This CDR3 comprises 14 residues. The CDR3 region is CASSGSGTGTGYTF. The CDR3 bases are TGTGCCAGCAGTGGATCAGGGACAGGGACCGGCTACACCTTC.

This clonotype has a handful of counts. This sequence joins TRBV24-1 and TRBJ2-7; TRBD2 matches at 7 bases. There are 14 residues in the CDR3. Germline V gene data show CDR1 as KGHDR and CDR2 as SFDVKD. J gave up 3 bases and V 9 bases, and 10 bases lay outside the gene matches. CDR3 in amino acids: CATRRTGGDYEQYF. As DNA, the CDR3 is TGTGCCACCCGCAGAACGGGAGGTGACTACGAGCAGTACTTC.

This clonotype was counted many times. The CDR3 reads CATTHPVTGELFF. The CDR3 region has the DNA TGTGCCACCACCCATCCGGTCACCGGGGAGCTGTTTTTT. V and J are TRBV24-1 and TRBJ2-2; D gene ambiguous. V lost 8 bases to trimming and J lost 4 bases, with 10 bases between them. Germline V CDR1 and CDR2: KGHDR, SFDVKD. The CDR3 sequence is 13 residues long.

This clonotype was counted at least ten times. The J gene is TRBJ2-7, the V gene TRBV19; 9 bases are shared with TRBD1. J lost 5 bases, V lost 5 bases, and 7 bases had no gene match. Germline V lookup: CDR1 LNHDA, CDR2 SQIVND (reference sequence). The CDR3 totals 14 residues. The CDR3 is CASSPTRTGDEQYF. The DNA for the CDR3 is TGTGCCAGTAGTCCCACACGGACAGGGGACGAGCAGTACTTC.

The V and J genes are TRBV29-1 and TRBJ2-1; the match to TRBD2 covers 9 bases. V dropped 4 bases and J dropped 2; count of bases not matched to a gene: 6. The CDR3 is made up of 15 amino acids. Germline V gene data show CDR1 as SQVTM and CDR2 as ANQGSEA. The CDR3 DNA follows: TGCAGCGTTGTTGAGCTAGCGGGAACCTACAATGAGCAGTTCTTC. The encoded protein is CSVVELAGTYNEQFF.

At least ten counts were recorded for this clonotype. The chain links TRBV20-1 to TRBJ1-1; D gene ambiguous. The CDR3 spans 15 residues. Germline V gene sequence: CDR1 DFQATT, CDR2 SNEGSKA (reference sequence). V gave up 3 bases and J gave up 0 bases, with 14 bases separating them. CDR3 protein: CSARGQRQLNTEAFF. The CDR3 nucleotides are TGCAGTGCTAGGGGTCAAAGACAATTGAACACTGAAGCTTTCTTT.

This chain uses TRBV14 with TRBJ2-2, with 12 bases aligning to TRBD2. The V and J ends lost 6 bases and 5 bases, in that order; junction bases with no gene match: 10. Per germline, CDR1 SGHDN and CDR2 FVKESK. The CDR3 contains 17 residues. CDR3 region: CASRPLTSGGPTGELFF. The CDR3 bases are TGTGCCAGCAGACCCCTTACTAGCGGGGGGCCAACCGGGGAGCTGTTTTTT.

About this clonotype itself: Lacking the conserved final phenylalanine or tryptophan, this CDR3 likely reflects a read error. It is unclear where the CDR3 begins or ends on the DNA, so no DNA is shown, and the CDR3 is as TCRdb lists it. The V gene is TRBV7-3, the J gene TRBJ2-5; the table names TRBD1, a call not compared with the DNA. The CDR3 totals 10 residues, both ends included. Germline V gene data show CDR1 as SGHTA and CDR2 as FQGTGA. The CDR3 reads CASSQTGGTA.

Ten or more counts support this clonotype. The gene calls are TRBV19 and TRBJ1-2; D not certain. The germline V and J ends were trimmed by 8 bases and 5 bases, with 18 bases remaining between them. In germline, CDR1 is LNHDA, CDR2 SQIVND (reference sequence). This CDR3 spans 14 amino acids. DNA for the CDR3: TGTGCCAGTCTTCCCCGTCGGGCCAATTATGGCTACACCTTC. Translating gives CASLPRRANYGYTF.

With regard to this clonotype: The junction does not match germline at one end; this may be a read error. This sequence joins TRBV7-3 and TRBJ2-6, with D maybe TRBD2 (6 bases). The germline V gene encodes CDR1 SGHTA and CDR2 FQGTGA. The CDR3 runs 17 residues. The CDR3 nucleotides read TGCGCCAGCAGCCAAGTGGACTACAGCTCTGGGGCCAACGTCCTGACTTTC. Residues: CASSQVDYSSGANVLTF.

This clonotype has a count of ten or more. The chain uses TRBV20-1 and TRBJ2-5; 10 bases match TRBD2. The CDR3 is 16 amino acids. The J segment lost 4 bases and the V segment lost 5 bases, leaving 13 bases of the junction unmatched. Germline lookup yields CDR1 DFQATT and CDR2 SNEGSKA (reference sequence). In DNA, the CDR3 is TGCAGTGCTGAGAGCGGGAGGGCCCTCCCAAGAGAGACCCAGTACTTC. Amino acids: CSAESGRALPRETQYF.

This clonotype has a handful of counts. The chain recombines TRBV12-3 or TRBV12-4 with TRBJ1-1; TRBD1 might be the D (6 bases). Trimming shortened V by 5 bases and J by 4 bases, and 17 bases separated the two germline ends. The CDR3 is made up of 15 amino acids. The CDR3 spells CASSLQGGGGTEAFF. In DNA form, the CDR3 reads TGTGCCAGCAGTCTACAGGGTGGGGGGGGCACTGAAGCTTTCTTT.

This clonotype was observed many times. The V and J genes are TRBV6-6 and TRBJ1-1, with D perhaps TRBD1 (6 bases). V shed 1 base and J shed 8 bases, with 11 bases lying between them. This CDR3 is built from 13 residues. CDR1 and CDR2 (germline): MNHNY, SVGAGI (reference sequence). The CDR3 DNA is TGTGCCAGCAGTTACTTCGGACAGAGCGAAGCTTTCTTT. Protein sequence: CASSYFGQSEAFF.

This clonotype showed up just once. CDR3 coding DNA: TGTGCCAGCAGCTTAGCGGCAGGGAACACCGGGGAGCTGTTTTTT. It codes for CASSLAAGNTGELFF. V is TRBV7-4 and J is TRBJ2-2; D is uncertain. Trimming stripped 0 bases from V and 1 base from J, with 6 bases between. The CDR3 is 15 residues long. In germline, CDR1 is SGHVT, CDR2 SQSDAQ. Combining the CDR3 with reference TRBV7-4 and TRBJ2-2 gives the whole variable domain GAGVSQSPRYKVAKRGRDVALRCDSISGHVTLYWYRQTLGQGSEVLTYSQSDAQRDKSGRPSGRFSAERPERSVSTLKIQRTEQGDSAVYLCASSLAAGNTGELFFGEGSRLTVL.

This clonotype was recorded at least ten times. V and J are TRBV7-9 and TRBJ1-1; D might be TRBD1 (5 bases). V lost 4 bases to trimming and J lost 0 bases, with 24 bases between them. This CDR3 has 19 residues. Germline V CDR1 and CDR2: SEHNR, FQNEAQ (reference sequence). The CDR3 nucleotides are TGTGCCAGCAGCTCCCCAGTTGGTCAGGGAAATTTCATGAACACTGAAGCTTTCTTT. Its translation is CASSSPVGQGNFMNTEAFF. The whole variable domain, remainder taken from reference TRBV7-9 and TRBJ1-1, is DTGVSQNPRHKITKRGQNVTFRCDPISEHNRLYWYRQTLGQGPEFLTYFQNEAQLEKSRLLSDRFSAERPKGSFSTLEIQRTEQGDSAMYLCASSSPVGQGNFMNTEAFFGQGTRLTVV.

This clonotype has a count of ten or more. The chain employs TRBV13 and TRBJ1-3; 8 bases line up with TRBD1. Germline loops: CDR1 PRHDT, CDR2 FYEKMQ (reference sequence). The V and J ends lost 5 bases and 0 bases, in that order; junction bases with no gene match: 9. The CDR3 is 17 residues long. CDR3 loop: CASSHGTGASSGNTIYF. The CDR3 nucleotides read TGTGCCAGCAGCCATGGGACAGGCGCATCCTCTGGAAACACCATATATTTT. The full variable domain, in which reference TRBV13 and TRBJ1-3 provide the parts outside the CDR3, is AAGVIQSPRHLIKEKRETATLKCYPIPRHDTVYWYQQGPGQDPQFLISFYEKMQSDKGSIPDRFSAQQFSDYHSELNMSSLELGDSALYFCASSHGTGASSGNTIYFGEGSWLTVV.

The V gene is TRBV10-3, the J gene TRBJ2-2; 10 nucleotides line up with TRBD2. The germline CDR1 and CDR2 sequences are ENHRY and SYGVKD. CDR3 length equals 15 residues. The CDR3 is CDSSRLAGDTGELFF. The CDR3 DNA follows: TGTGACAGCAGCAGGCTAGCGGGAGACACCGGGGAGCTGTTTTTT.

This clonotype was counted ten times or more. J is TRBJ2-6 and V is TRBV2, with 7 bases lining up with TRBD1. Germline assignment: CDR1 SNHLY and CDR2 FYNNEI. The CDR3 length is 17 residues. Unmatched junction bases numbered 6, after V lost 4 bases and J lost 0 bases. CDR3 in amino acids: CASSGQGPYSGANVLTF. The CDR3 DNA sequence: TGTGCCAGCAGTGGACAGGGACCCTACTCTGGGGCCAACGTCCTGACTTTC.

The gene calls are TRBV7-2 and TRBJ2-7, with 10 bases that match TRBD2. There are 14 residues in the CDR3. Germline V gives CDR1 SGHTA, CDR2 FQGNSA. J was trimmed by 3 bases and V by 8 bases; bases with no gene match: 7. The CDR3 sequence: CASGWTSGNYEQYF. DNA of the CDR3: TGTGCCAGCGGGTGGACTAGCGGAAACTACGAGCAGTACTTC.

The chain couples TRBV25-1 to TRBJ2-7, with D possibly matching TRBD2 (6 bases). The CDR3 consists of 16 residues. CDR1 is MGHDK and CDR2 is SYGVNS in the germline V gene. V was pared by 5 bases and J by 4 bases, with 21 bases between. The CDR3 sequence is CASSLGWGTREYEQYF. The CDR3 DNA sequence: TGTGCCAGCAGTTTAGGCTGGGGCACCCGGGAGTACGAGCAGTACTTC.

The chain employs TRBV10-3 and TRBJ2-7, with 8 bases lining up with TRBD1. The CDR3 length is 14 residues. Germline V gene data show CDR1 as ENHRY and CDR2 as SYGVKD. Unmatched junction bases numbered 5, after V lost 4 bases and J lost 3 bases. CDR3 in DNA: TGTGCCATCAGTGCGGATACAGGGGGCTACGAGCAGTACTTC. Its protein is CAISADTGGYEQYF.

CDR3 sequence reads: CASSFILQLSQGMTNEKLFF. The CDR3 nucleotides read TGTGCCAGCAGTTTCATATTGCAGCTATCCCAGGGGATGACTAATGAAAAACTGTTTTTT. The chain couples TRBV11-2 to TRBJ1-4, with D perhaps matching TRBD1 (6 bases). CDR1 is SGHAT and CDR2 is FQNNGV in the germline V gene. Trimming took 6 bases from V and 2 from J, leaving 28 bases between them. The length of the CDR3 is 20 residues. The variable domain in full, completed from reference TRBV11-2 and TRBJ1-4, reads EAGVAQSPRYKIIEKRQSVAFWCNPISGHATLYWYQQILGQGPKLLIQFQNNGVVDDSQLPKDRFSAERLKGVDSTLKIQPAKLEDSAVYLCASSFILQLSQGMTNEKLFFGSGTQLSVL.

This sequence joins TRBV7-2 and TRBJ1-1, with no clear D. The CDR3 has 13 amino acids. Trimming stripped 3 bases from V and 7 bases from J, with 12 bases between. Germline V gene lookup returns CDR1 SGHTA and CDR2 FQGNSA. CDR3 loop: CASSFGQYNEAFF. The CDR3 DNA follows: TGTGCCAGCAGCTTCGGGCAGTACAATGAAGCTTTCTTT.

This rearrangement joins TRBV29-1 to TRBJ1-1; 7 nucleotides align to TRBD1. Trimming cost V 7 bases and J 4 bases; bases outside gene matches: 9. Germline lookup yields CDR1 SQVTM and CDR2 ANQGSEA. This CDR3 spans 13 amino acids. The CDR3 spells CSALTGVSTEAFF. CDR3 nucleotide sequence: TGCAGCGCTCTCACAGGGGTTAGCACTGAAGCTTTCTTT.

Worth noting for this clonotype: Given a much more abundant clone one base away, this may be a read error. The V gene is TRBV20-1, the J gene TRBJ2-7, with D tentatively TRBD1 (6 bases). V lost 4 bases to trimming and J lost 4 bases, with 17 bases between them. This CDR3 is 14 amino acids long. CDR1 is DFQATT, CDR2 SNEGSKA, per germline (reference sequence). CDR3 loop: CSATDTGHRYEQYF. CDR3 nucleotide sequence: TGCAGTGCTACAGATACGGGACATCGTTACGAGCAGTACTTC.